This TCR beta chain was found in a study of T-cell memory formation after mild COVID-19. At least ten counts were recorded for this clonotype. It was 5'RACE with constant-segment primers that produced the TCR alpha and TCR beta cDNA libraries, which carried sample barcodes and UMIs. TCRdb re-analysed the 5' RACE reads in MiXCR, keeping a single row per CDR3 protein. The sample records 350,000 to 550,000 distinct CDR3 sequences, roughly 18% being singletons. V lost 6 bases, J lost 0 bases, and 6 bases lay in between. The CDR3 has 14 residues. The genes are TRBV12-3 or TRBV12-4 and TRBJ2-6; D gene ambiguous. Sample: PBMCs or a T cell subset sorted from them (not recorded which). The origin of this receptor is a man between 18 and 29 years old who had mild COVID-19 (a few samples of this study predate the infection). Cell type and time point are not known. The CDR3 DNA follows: TGTGCCAGCAGGCAAAACTCTGGGGCCAACGTCCTGACTTTC. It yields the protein CASRQNSGANVLTF.